The 21 T cell receptor beta chains below come from one sample, sequenced in a study of CD8+ T cells in alopecia areata. Investigators isolated RNA and reverse transcribed it into cDNA to act as the sequencing template. Generated by immunoSEQ multiplex PCR, the TCRdb table keeps only in-frame clones and is missing some. The sample has 70,000 to 95,000 clones, roughly 51% seen once. Material: NKG2D-high CD8+ T cells sorted from blood. The receptors were sampled from a human donor with alopecia areata.

The chain combines TRBV20-1 with TRBJ1-2; no definite D call. Germline CDR1 and CDR2: DFQATT and SNEGSKA (reference sequence). This CDR3 comprises 11 residues. CDR3 in amino acids: CSANSDYGYTF. CDR3 bases: TGCAGCGCAAACAGTGACTATGGCTACACCTTC.

This clone turned up a few times. J is TRBJ2-7 and V is TRBV28; D remains ambiguous. Germline loops: CDR1 MDHEN, CDR2 SYDVKM. The CDR3 length is 14 residues. Trimming removed 9 bases from V and 1 base from J, with 16 bases in between. This chain's CDR3 is CARGVRALSYEQYF. DNA of the CDR3: TGTGCCAGGGGTGTAAGGGCCTTATCCTACGAGCAGTACTTC.

V is TRBV9 and J is TRBJ2-3; D is tentatively TRBD1 or TRBD2 (5 bases each). Germline V gives CDR1 SGDLS, CDR2 YYNGEE. Trimming removed 1 base at V and 6 bases at J, with 6 bases between. CDR3 length equals 12 residues. The CDR3 DNA reads as TGTGCCAGCAGCGTATGGGGGGATACGCAGTATTTT. Residues: CASSVWGDTQYF.

V and J are TRBV29-1 and TRBJ2-3, with 9 bases fitting TRBD2. V lost 7 bases and J lost 5; bases outside the gene matches: 7. The germline V gene encodes CDR1 SQVTM and CDR2 ANQGSEA. The CDR3 covers 13 residues. CDR3 protein: CSAWSREGDTQYF. The CDR3 bases are TGCAGCGCCTGGTCGCGGGAGGGAGATACGCAGTATTTT.

There are a few counts of this clone. The chain joins TRBV4-3 to TRBJ2-7; D unclear. Germline V gene data show CDR1 as LGHNA and CDR2 as YSLEER. This CDR3 has 16 residues. Between the trimmed V and J ends, which lost 0 bases and 1 base, there was a span of 13 bases. The CDR3 region is CASSQEGTPESYEQYF. The CDR3 region has the DNA TGCGCCAGCAGCCAAGAAGGAACACCCGAATCCTACGAGCAGTACTTC.

This clone came up a few times. This chain uses TRBV29-1 with TRBJ2-7; either TRBD1 or TRBD2 may supply D (6 bases each). The CDR3 has 14 amino acids. Germline V gene sequence: CDR1 SQVTM, CDR2 ANQGSEA. Trimming took 6 bases from V and 6 from J, leaving 21 bases between them. This CDR3 reads CSVRSRGREGEQYF. The CDR3 region has the DNA TGCAGCGTGCGCTCCCGGGGGCGCGAAGGCGAGCAGTACTTC.

This clone was counted only a few times. V gene TRBV7-9 combines with J gene TRBJ1-1, with unresolved D. With 0 bases removed from V and 0 bases from J, the gap between germline ends came to 14 bases. Germline V gene sequence: CDR1 SEHNR, CDR2 FQNEAQ (reference sequence). This CDR3 has 17 amino acids. The CDR3 spells CASSLAPLQRVNTEAFF. The DNA of the CDR3 is TGTGCCAGCAGCTTAGCGCCTTTACAGAGAGTGAACACTGAAGCTTTCTTT.

V usage is TRBV9 and J usage is TRBJ2-7; 13 positions agree with TRBD2. V lost 3 bases and J lost 6; bases outside the gene matches: 0. CDR3 length: 13 residues. The V gene's germline CDR1 is SGDLS and CDR2 YYNGEE. This chain's CDR3 is CASSGTSGSEQYF. The CDR3 DNA follows: TGTGCCAGCAGCGGGACTAGCGGGAGCGAGCAGTACTTC. Based on the CDR3 plus reference TRBV9 and TRBJ2-7, the full variable domain is DSGVTQTPKHLITATGQRVTLRCSPRSGDLSVYWYQQSLDQGLQFLIQYYNGEERAKGNILERFSAQQFPDLHSELNLSSLELGDSALYFCASSGTSGSEQYFGPGTRLTVT.

A single count supports this clone. The gene calls are TRBV5-6 and TRBJ2-7; either TRBD1 or TRBD2 may fit D (5 bases each). Trimming pared 3 bases from V and 7 bases from J, leaving 14 bases between. CDR1 SGHDT and CDR2 YYEEEE come from the germline V gene. This CDR3 is built from 13 residues. The CDR3 DNA sequence: TGTGCCAGCAGCTCCGGGACGGGCTGGGAGCAGTACTTC. This gives the protein CASSSGTGWEQYF.

J is TRBJ2-1 and V is TRBV5-6; D remains unclear. V gave up 4 bases and J gave up 13 bases, with 21 bases separating them. The CDR3 covers 14 residues. From germline, CDR1 is SGHDT and CDR2 YYEEEE. This CDR3 reads CASSPNEGYPNQFF. CDR3 DNA: TGTGCCAGCAGCCCGAACGAAGGTTATCCCAACCAGTTCTTC.

This clone was counted between two and nine times. The rearrangement uses TRBV4-3 and TRBJ1-1; perhaps TRBD1 as D (6 bases). This CDR3 has 15 residues. Deletions cut 3 bases from V and 1 base from J, with 12 bases between. Germline CDR1 and CDR2: LGHNA and YSLEER. The CDR3 bases are TGCGCCAGCAGCCAGGCGGGGGGGGCGAACACTGAAGCTTTCTTT. Its protein product is CASSQAGGANTEAFF.

This clone came up a few times. The V gene is TRBV29-1, the J gene TRBJ1-1; 8 nucleotides align to TRBD1. Germline CDR1 reads SQVTM; CDR2 reads ANQGSEA. The CDR3 has 15 residues. With 6 bases clipped from V and 1 base from J, the junction kept 10 bases outside the gene matches. The CDR3 nucleotides read TGCAGCGTCGATTTGACAGGGGAGACGAACACTGAAGCTTTCTTT. Its translation is CSVDLTGETNTEAFF.

The table lists this clone with a few counts. This chain uses TRBV29-1 with TRBJ1-2; possible D gene TRBD1, 6 bases. The CDR3 has 13 residues. V was cut by 6 bases and J by 3 bases, with 14 bases left in between. Looked up from germline, CDR1 is SQVTM and CDR2 is ANQGSEA. CDR3 sequence reads: CSVLGQLDYGYTF. As DNA, the CDR3 is TGCAGCGTGCTCGGACAGCTCGACTATGGCTACACCTTC.

This clone was detected once. The rearrangement links TRBV11-2 to TRBJ2-1; 8 bases fit TRBD1. V trimming: 6 bases; J trimming: 5 bases; junction bases outside the gene matches: 6. This CDR3 has 14 residues. Per the germline V gene, CDR1 is SGHAT and CDR2 is FQNNGV. CDR3: CASSPLTGDNEQFF. CDR3 sequence (DNA): TGTGCCAGCAGTCCTTTGACAGGGGACAATGAGCAGTTCTTC.

The chain has TRBV27 and TRBJ2-4; tentatively, D is TRBD1 (6 bases). V shed 5 bases and J shed 1 base, with 9 bases lying between them. This CDR3 spans 14 amino acids. Germline loops: CDR1 MNHEY, CDR2 SMNVEV (reference sequence). CDR3 in DNA: TGTGCCAGCAGTCTTGACAGGGCCAAAAACATTCAGTACTTC. Translation gives CASSLDRAKNIQYF.

This chain uses TRBV28 with TRBJ2-2, with a possible D match to TRBD2 (6 bases). The CDR3 consists of 14 residues. Germline CDR1 is MDHEN and CDR2 is SYDVKM. The V gene lost 3 bases and the J gene lost 7 bases, with 12 bases spanning the gap. In DNA, the CDR3 is TGTGCCAGCAGTTTCGCCAGGGAGGTCGGGGAGCTGTTTTTT. Translating gives CASSFAREVGELFF.

CDR3 coding DNA: TGTGCCAGCAGCGTTGGGGCGGACTGGAGAGAGACCCAGTACTTC. The encoded protein is CASSVGADWRETQYF. The chain is built from TRBV9 and TRBJ2-5; the D gene could be TRBD1 or TRBD2 (5 bases each). This CDR3 is 15 amino acids long. The V gene lost 2 bases and the J gene lost 4 bases, with 15 bases spanning the gap. CDR1 and CDR2 (germline): SGDLS, YYNGEE.

The chain employs TRBV5-1 and TRBJ2-7, with unresolved D. This CDR3 has 18 amino acids. The V end was cut by 0 bases, the J end by 1 base, with 20 bases between. Germline CDR1 and CDR2: SGHRS and YFSETQ. CDR3 bases: TGCGCCAGCAGCTTGGGTCCCCTGATTGAGCTTGGGTCCTACGAGCAGTACTTC. Translating it yields CASSLGPLIELGSYEQYF.

The rearrangement links TRBV7-3 to TRBJ1-2; no clear D. In germline, CDR1 is SGHTA, CDR2 FQGTGA. V was pared by 5 bases and J by 10 bases, with 14 bases between. CDR3 length: 12 amino acids. The CDR3, as DNA: TGTGCCAGCAGCCTAGAGGGAACCTACTACACCTTC. This sequence encodes CASSLEGTYYTF.

This chain connects TRBV30 to TRBJ2-3; TRBD2 might be the D (6 bases). Looked up from germline, CDR1 is GTSNPN and CDR2 is SVGIG (reference sequence). With 3 bases removed from V and 3 bases from J, the gap between germline ends came to 13 bases. CDR3 length: 14 amino acids. The CDR3 protein is CAWRSGVGTDTQYF. CDR3 coding DNA: TGTGCCTGGAGGTCGGGGGTAGGGACAGATACGCAGTATTTT.

The chain links TRBV7-9 to TRBJ2-5; D remains ambiguous. The CDR3 has 16 amino acids. V lost 1 base and J 2 bases, leaving 14 bases between the germline ends. Germline V CDR1 and CDR2: SEHNR, FQNEAQ (reference sequence). For the CDR3, the DNA is TGTGCCAGCAGCTTAGTTGTCAGCTCCCAACAAGAGACCCAGTACTTC. Its protein is CASSLVVSSQQETQYF.